These 18 T cell receptor beta chains share one sample of origin, sequenced in a study of T cells in Graves' hyperthyroidism and ophthalmopathy. RNA transcripts provided the source from which TCR beta CDR3 regions were amplified. Carried out on the TCR CDR3, a first-round RT-PCR used the HTBI primer set. TCRdb analysed the multiplex PCR reads with MiXCR anew, one entry per CDR3 protein. The sample has about 290,000 distinct CDR3 sequences; 15% are singletons. Sequencing was carried out using blood. These receptors came from a woman in her 50s with Graves' hyperthyroidism that later progressed to Graves' ophthalmopathy.

The chain has TRBV20-1 and TRBJ2-5; possibly TRBD1 for D (5 bases). V lost 4 bases, J lost 1 base, and 16 bases lay in between. Germline CDR1 DFQATT, CDR2 SNEGSKA (reference sequence). CDR3 size: 15 residues. The CDR3 DNA reads TGCAGTGCTACCGTTGAGGCAGGGTTCCAAGAGACCCAGTACTTC. It codes for CSATVEAGFQETQYF.

This clonotype was picked up many times. This chain joins TRBV27 and TRBJ1-1, with D tentatively TRBD1 (6 bases). Trimming left V 6 bases short and J 6 bases short, with 11 bases between. Germline V gives CDR1 MNHEY, CDR2 SMNVEV (reference sequence). This CDR3 is built from 12 residues. The CDR3 spells CASRTGGAEAFF. For the CDR3, the DNA is TGTGCCAGCAGGACAGGAGGGGCTGAAGCTTTCTTT.

This clonotype has ten or more counts. This chain uses TRBV20-1 with TRBJ2-7; TRBD2 aligns across 9 bases. The junction had 13 bases not matched to a gene; V was cut back by 1 base and J by 0 bases. The germline CDR1 and CDR2 sequences are DFQATT and SNEGSKA (reference sequence). This CDR3 has 18 residues. The CDR3 sequence is CSARGRGGSLAGSYEQYF. The CDR3 DNA reads as TGCAGTGCTAGAGGACGGGGGGGGTCACTAGCGGGCTCCTACGAGCAGTACTTC.

This clonotype was observed many times. The V and J genes are TRBV11-2 and TRBJ2-7; the D is unclear. Per the germline V gene, CDR1 is SGHAT and CDR2 is FQNNGV. The CDR3 totals 15 residues. V gave up 8 bases and J gave up 0 bases, with 17 bases separating them. CDR3 sequence reads: CASVGLAEYSYEQYF. The CDR3 bases are TGTGCCAGCGTGGGGTTGGCGGAGTACTCCTACGAGCAGTACTTC.

This clonotype appeared many times. The DNA of the CDR3 is TGTGCCACCTCCCCGGGACGTCCGGGTGTCGGGGACGAGCAGTACTTC. It yields the protein CATSPGRPGVGDEQYF. The rearrangement uses TRBV18 and TRBJ2-7; either TRBD1 or TRBD2 may supply D (5 bases each). CDR1 is KGHSH, CDR2 LQKENI, per germline. Trimming left V 10 bases short and J 5 bases short, with 27 bases between. The length of the CDR3 is 16 residues.

The rearrangement joins TRBV20-1 to TRBJ2-3, with 14 nucleotides matching TRBD2. This CDR3 has 15 amino acids. CDR1 is DFQATT and CDR2 is SNEGSKA in the germline V gene (reference sequence). V was pared by 7 bases and J by 6 bases, with 9 bases of the junction left unmatched. CDR3 residues: CSGGLAGVLEDTQYF. Here the CDR3 DNA reads TGCAGTGGGGGACTAGCGGGAGTGTTGGAGGATACGCAGTATTTT.

This clonotype has at least ten counts. The V call is TRBV11-2, the J call TRBJ1-2; D gene ambiguous. CDR1 is SGHAT, CDR2 FQNNGV, per germline. The CDR3 contains 15 residues. Trimming cost V 1 base and J 7 bases, with 16 bases left between them. The CDR3 protein is CASSLVEGVGSGYTF. Written as DNA, the CDR3 is TGTGCCAGCAGCTTAGTTGAGGGTGTCGGTTCTGGCTACACCTTC.

This clonotype showed up many times. The chain combines TRBV6-1 with TRBJ1-4; TRBD1 agrees at 9 bases. CDR3 length equals 13 residues. Germline values: CDR1 MNHNS, CDR2 SASEGT. The V and J ends lost 3 bases and 7 bases, in that order; junction bases with no gene match: 0. The CDR3 loop is CASSEDRGEKLFF. The CDR3, as DNA: TGTGCCAGCAGTGAGGACAGGGGTGAAAAACTGTTTTTT.

On this clonotype itself: Sequence at one end of the junction differs from germline and may be a read error. As DNA, the CDR3 is TGTGCCAACAGTGGTCGGAACAGGGGGCCCAATTCACCCCTCCACTTT. This codes for CANSGRNRGPNSPLHF. The chain is built from TRBV28 and TRBJ1-6; 9 bases are a match to TRBD1. In germline, CDR1 is MDHEN, CDR2 SYDVKM. The CDR3 contains 16 residues.

In this sample, this clonotype turned up many times. This chain connects TRBV24-1 to TRBJ2-5; TRBD1 aligns across 10 bases. Germline lookup yields CDR1 KGHDR and CDR2 SFDVKD. The CDR3 loop spans 16 amino acids. The trim removed 3 bases at V and 5 bases at J, leaving 8 bases unmatched. The CDR3 spells CATSDGRQGAGETQYF. CDR3 DNA: TGTGCCACCAGTGATGGGAGACAGGGGGCTGGTGAGACCCAGTACTTC.

With respect to this clonotype: A much larger clone differs by one base, so this may be a read error. The V and J genes are TRBV5-1 and TRBJ1-1; the D is unclear. The CDR3 extends over 14 amino acids. The germline gives CDR1 SGHRS, CDR2 YFSETQ. CDR3 loop: CAGSQRLLNTEAFF. The CDR3 nucleotides read TGCGCCGGCAGCCAAAGACTCTTGAACACTGAAGCTTTCTTT.

Ten or more counts support this clonotype. This chain links TRBV7-9 with TRBJ2-7; TRBD1 aligns across 7 bases. The CDR3 totals 14 residues. Unmatched junction bases numbered 7, after V lost 5 bases and J lost 3 bases. The germline V gene has CDR1 SEHNR and CDR2 FQNEAQ (reference sequence). CDR3 in amino acids: CASSPLDRDYEQYF. The CDR3 DNA reads as TGTGCCAGCAGCCCCCTCGACAGGGACTACGAGCAGTACTTC.

This clonotype came up many times. This chain connects TRBV30 to TRBJ2-1, with D possibly TRBD2 on 5 matching bases. Germline CDR1 is GTSNPN and CDR2 is SVGIG (reference sequence). The CDR3 totals 16 residues. V was clipped by 0 bases and J by 0 bases, with 12 bases between them. The CDR3 nucleotides are TGTGCCTGGAGTGTGGAGGAACTAAGCTCCTACAATGAGCAGTTCTTC. Its protein is CAWSVEELSSYNEQFF.

The chain employs TRBV7-9 and TRBJ2-3, with 14 bases lining up with TRBD2. This CDR3 has 16 amino acids. V shed 11 bases, J shed 6 bases, and the junction held 13 bases outside the gene matches. Per the germline V gene, CDR1 is SEHNR and CDR2 is FQNEAQ (reference sequence). CDR3 loop: CAEDRGTSGRGDTQYF. The CDR3 DNA is TGTGCCGAGGACAGGGGGACTAGCGGGAGAGGGGATACGCAGTATTTT.

This clonotype was observed a handful of times. This chain uses TRBV5-1 with TRBJ2-3; 9 bases are shared with TRBD2. The V gene end was trimmed by 0 bases and the J gene end by 5 bases; junction bases not matched to a gene: 4. CDR1 is SGHRS, CDR2 YFSETQ, per germline. The CDR3 length is 15 residues. The DNA for the CDR3 is TGCGCCAGCAGCTTGGCTAGCGGGGCACAAGATACGCAGTATTTT. This codes for CASSLASGAQDTQYF. Using reference TRBV5-1 and TRBJ2-3 for the parts outside the CDR3, the full variable domain is KAGVTQTPRYLIKTRGQQVTLSCSPISGHRSVSWYQQTPGQGLQFLFEYFSETQRNKGNFPGRFSGRQFSNSRSEMNVSTLELGDSALYLCASSLASGAQDTQYFGPGTRLTVL.

This clonotype was seen ten or more times. The gene calls are TRBV20-1 and TRBJ2-7; D might be TRBD1 or TRBD2, each matching 5 bases. The V end lost 6 bases, the J end lost 4 bases, and 16 bases lay between the germline ends. CDR3 length: 13 residues. Germline CDR1 is DFQATT and CDR2 is SNEGSKA (reference sequence). Written as DNA, the CDR3 is TGCAGTGCCCCAGGGTCCTGGAGGTACGAGCAGTACTTC. It is translated as CSAPGSWRYEQYF.

The chain couples TRBV7-6 to TRBJ1-4, with D unclear. Germline assignment: CDR1 SGHVS and CDR2 FNYEAQ. The V end was cut by 3 bases, the J end by 0 bases, with 14 bases between. The CDR3 covers 17 residues. The CDR3 region is CASSFEGSFATNEKLFF. In DNA, the CDR3 is TGTGCCAGCAGCTTTGAAGGGTCATTTGCAACTAATGAAAAACTGTTTTTT.

Points on this clonotype: This sequence may be a read error, since a much larger clone differs from it by one base. The CDR3, as DNA: TGTGCCAGCAGCTTGAGTCTTGATGAGCAGTTCTTC. It encodes CASSLSLDEQFF. V is TRBV7-9 and J is TRBJ2-1; D unresolved. Trimming pared 3 bases from V and 8 bases from J, leaving 8 bases between. The CDR3 runs to 12 residues. The germline V gene has CDR1 SEHNR and CDR2 FQNEAQ (reference sequence).